Each of the 15 T cell receptor beta chains below was sequenced from the same sample in a study of Tregs in tolerant kidney transplant recipients. TCRdb's table, derived via immunoSEQ multiplex PCR, lists solely in-frame clones and lacks some. Its clone listing holds roughly 53,000 clones. The sample was CD4+ T cells from blood, taken before the transplant. Every receptor here comes from a human donor who received a combined kidney and bone marrow transplant.

With regard to this clone: The read falls 3 residues short of the CDR3 end, and the missing part is taken from the germline J gene. The chain recombines TRBV2 with TRBJ2-2; D unresolved. This CDR3 region has 15 residues. The germline V gene encodes CDR1 SNHLY and CDR2 FYNNEI. The ends were cut back, 6 bases at V and 2 bases at J, with 13 bases in the middle. CDR3 bases read: TGTGCCAGCAGCGGTTGGCAGGCCAACACCGGGGAG. Translating it yields CASSGWQANTGE. The CDR3 in full is CASSGWQANTGELFF.

Details on this clone: The read halts 3 residues ahead of the CDR3 end, with the missing end drawn from the germline J gene. The rearrangement uses TRBV6-1 and TRBJ2-3; 12 bases map to TRBD2. The CDR3 is 17 amino acids. After removal of 2 bases from V and 3 bases from J, the junction contained 6 bases not matched to a gene. The V gene's germline CDR1 is MNHNS and CDR2 SASEGT. The CDR3 protein is CASSEQGLAGNTDTQYF. Incomplete CDR3 DNA: TGTGCCAGCAGTGAACAAGGACTAGCGGGGAATACAGATACG.

To note about this clone: The read is 3 residues too short to cover the CDR3 end, so that end is filled in from the germline J gene. V is TRBV6-2 or TRBV6-3 and J is TRBJ2-7; TRBD2 might be the D (5 bases). The CDR3 is made up of 13 amino acids. CDR1 and CDR2 (germline): MNHEY, SVGEGT. V was trimmed by 2 bases and J by 6 bases, leaving 11 bases between them. Partial CDR3 DNA: TGTGCCAGCAGTTACCTCTTGAGGGCCGAG. Its protein product is CASSYLLRAE. The whole CDR3 protein reads CASSYLLRAEQYF.

Comment on this clone: Read data end 3 residues before the CDR3 end; the end is taken from the germline J gene. Distinct nucleotide sequences in the sample also encode this CDR3. The chain recombines TRBV7-2 with TRBJ2-7; no clear D. This CDR3 spans 13 amino acids. V lost 1 base and J 2 bases, leaving 6 bases between the germline ends. Germline CDR1 SGHTA, CDR2 FQGNSA. The covered CDR3 bases are TGTGCCAGCAGCTTAGAATTAGCCTACGAG. Its translation: CASSLELAYE. The CDR3 reads in full as CASSLELAYEQYF.

With respect to this clone: The read finishes 3 residues shy of the CDR3 end, and the germline J gene is used to complete it. The rearrangement uses TRBV18 and TRBJ2-7, with 11 bases lining up with TRBD2. CDR1 is KGHSH and CDR2 is LQKENI in the germline V gene. The CDR3 spans 17 residues. V lost 1 base to trimming and J lost 3 bases; unmatched junction nucleotides: 8. The sequenced CDR3 bases are TGTGCCAGCTCACCACGGGGTCTAGCGGGGGGTCTCTACGAG. It is translated as CASSPRGLAGGLYE. The whole CDR3 protein reads CASSPRGLAGGLYEQYF.

About this clone: The sequence runs out 3 residues before the end of the CDR3; the remainder is reconstructed from the germline J gene. The genes are TRBV14 and TRBJ2-2; 7 bases align to TRBD1. CDR3 length: 17 amino acids. Germline V gives CDR1 SGHDN, CDR2 FVKESK. After removal of 1 base from V and 3 bases from J, the junction contained 8 bases not matched to a gene. The CDR3 DNA, read in part, is TGTGCCAGCAGCCAAGGCCCACAGGGGTTCGACACCGGGGAG. Its protein product is CASSQGPQGFDTGE. Given in full, the CDR3 is CASSQGPQGFDTGELFF.

On this clone itself: The read terminates 3 residues before the CDR3 end, so the remaining end is supplied by the germline J gene. The genes are TRBV7-6 and TRBJ1-2; weak D call: TRBD1 (6 bases). The V end was cut by 6 bases, the J end by 5 bases, with 16 bases between. Germline CDR1 is SGHVS and CDR2 is FNYEAQ. The CDR3 has 14 residues. This CDR3 is CASSLDTGPYGYTF. The CDR3 bases that were read are TGTGCCAGCAGTCTAGATACAGGGCCGTATGGC.

The sequenced part of the CDR3 DNA is TGTGCCAGTAGTCCCTCCCGGGGGGTAGGCAATGAG. It translates to CASSPSRGVGNE. The whole CDR3 protein is CASSPSRGVGNEQFF. The chain uses TRBV19 and TRBJ2-1; TRBD2 agrees at 7 bases. The CDR3 end falls 3 residues outside the read, so it is completed with the germline J gene. Germline CDR1 reads LNHDA; CDR2 reads SQIVND (reference sequence). CDR3 length: 15 amino acids. V lost 5 bases to trimming and J lost 6 bases; unmatched junction nucleotides: 10.

For this clone: The CDR3 goes on 3 residues after the read ends, and that part is filled in from the germline J gene. The V call is TRBV7-2, the J call TRBJ2-5, with D possibly being TRBD2 (5 bases). Germline-derived CDR1 and CDR2 are SGHTA and FQGNSA. The CDR3 has 14 amino acids. Trimming took off 0 bases at V and 4 bases at J, with 9 bases between the two ends. CDR3 bases read: TGTGCCAGCAGCTTAGCTGCCGGGGTAGAGACC. This translates into CASSLAAGVET. The full CDR3 sequence reads CASSLAAGVETQYF.

CDR3 region: CASSLGQGNGNTIYF. The CDR3 bases that were read are TGTGCCAGCAGCTTAGGACAGGGGAATGGAAACACC. The rearrangement uses TRBV7-9 and TRBJ1-3, with 8 bases aligning to TRBD1. With the read ending 3 residues before the CDR3 end, the germline J gene is used to fill in that end. The CDR3 totals 15 residues. In germline, CDR1 is SEHNR, CDR2 FQNEAQ (reference sequence). Losses at the gene ends were 1 base for V and 3 bases for J; bases not matched to a gene: 2.

Remarks on this clone: The CDR3 end falls 3 residues outside the read, so it is completed with the germline J gene. V and J are TRBV18 and TRBJ2-3, with 12 bases fitting TRBD2. The CDR3 has 15 amino acids. Germline V gene lookup returns CDR1 KGHSH and CDR2 LQKENI. The V gene end was trimmed by 6 bases and the J gene end by 6 bases; junction bases not matched to a gene: 7. The DNA read from the CDR3 is TGTGCCAGCTCCCCTAGCGGGAGGGCCTTGGATACG. The encoded protein is CASSPSGRALDT. Given in full, the CDR3 is CASSPSGRALDTQYF.

A remark on this clone: Read coverage stops 3 residues before the CDR3 terminus; the germline J gene supplies the remainder. The J gene is TRBJ1-1, the V gene TRBV5-6; 8 bases match TRBD1. The trim removed 4 bases at V and 4 bases at J, leaving 6 bases unmatched. The CDR3 totals 14 residues. Germline-derived CDR1 and CDR2 are SGHDT and YYEEEE. The CDR3 sequence: CASSRRQGLTEAFF. The sequenced CDR3 bases are TGTGCCAGCAGCCGTCGACAGGGGCTCACTGAA.

As concerns this clone: The CDR3 end lies 3 residues beyond the end of the read and is filled in from the germline J gene. The chain is built from TRBV18 and TRBJ2-1; TRBD2 matches at 12 bases. J was trimmed by 4 bases and V by 5 bases; bases with no gene match: 3. Germline CDR1 reads KGHSH; CDR2 reads LQKENI. The length of the CDR3 is 15 residues. The covered CDR3 bases are TGTGCCAGCTCATCCGGACTAGCGGGGTACAATGAG. Amino acid sequence: CASSSGLAGYNE. In full, the CDR3 is CASSSGLAGYNEQFF. Looking up the rest from reference TRBV18 and TRBJ2-1 gives the full variable domain: NAGVMQNPRHLVRRRGQEARLRCSPMKGHSHVYWYRQLPEEGLKFMVYLQKENIIDESGMPKERFSAEFPKEGPSILRIQQVVRGDSAAYFCASSSGLAGYNEQFFGPGTRLTVL.

Of note for this clone: From the germline J gene comes the end of the CDR3, since the read stops 3 residues before it. The chain carries TRBV6-2 or TRBV6-3 and TRBJ2-5; maybe TRBD2 (5 bases). V was shortened by 7 bases and J by 4 bases, with 7 bases between the two germline ends. The CDR3 has 11 residues. Germline CDR1 reads MNHEY; CDR2 reads SVGEGT. CDR3 DNA, as far as it was read: TGTGCCAGCACCCGGGGAGAGACC. Protein product: CASTRGET. The whole CDR3 sequence reads CASTRGETQYF.

Comments on this clone: The read falls 3 residues short of the CDR3 end, and the missing part is taken from the germline J gene. J is TRBJ2-7 and V is TRBV29-1; the D gene is possibly TRBD1 (6 bases). Trimming stripped 2 bases from V and 3 bases from J, with 14 bases between. The CDR3 runs to 14 residues. Germline CDR1 is SQVTM and CDR2 is ANQGSEA. The CDR3: CSVERGSGDYEQYF. The sequenced CDR3 bases are TGCAGCGTTGAACGCGGGTCAGGGGACTACGAG.